This TCR beta chain derives from a study of blood T cell repertoires in COVID-19. In the study overall: COVID-19 samples, acute and convalescent, were from the United States, Italy and Spain.

Germline values: CDR1 SGHKS, CDR2 YYEKEE (reference sequence). Trimming took off 4 bases at V and 4 bases at J, with 12 bases between the two ends. The CDR3 totals 15 residues. Clones were sequenced by immunoSEQ multiplex PCR, and TCRdb holds only the in-frame ones, with some missing. Of 55,000 or so clones in the sample, about three quarters were seen once. The chain recombines TRBV5-5 with TRBJ2-6; perhaps TRBD2 as D (6 bases). The sequence was obtained from a man aged 30 to 39 with COVID-19, enrolled during active disease. The specimen sequenced was peripheral blood. The CDR3 spells CASSAGGFGANVLTF. CDR3 nucleotide sequence: TGTGCCAGCAGCGCTGGGGGGTTCGGGGCCAACGTCCTGACTTTC.